This is a list of T cell receptor beta chains from one sample in a study of T-cell memory formation after mild COVID-19. Via MiXCR, TCRdb re-called the 5' RACE reads, giving one row per CDR3 protein. The repertoire holds about 560,000 distinct CDR3 sequences, with approximately 21% as singletons. Sequenced sample: PBMCs or a T cell subset sorted from them (not recorded which). The receptor set was obtained from an adult woman who had mild COVID-19 (a few samples of this study predate the infection). Cell type and time point are not known. Both conserved end residues are trimmed from each CDR3. D genes are given only for firm matches.

TRBD1 | 14 | TRBV25-1 | ASSEWGTGGTDTQY
. | 12 | TRBV5-5 | ASSFYRTRETQY
. | 12 | TRBV7-9 | ASSNQKGGSEQF
TRBD2 | 13 | TRBV12-3/TRBV12-4 | ASSGPGRGSHEQF
. | 13 | TRBV7-2 | ASSLGSPFSYEQY
. | 13 | TRBV5-1 | ASSLEGWDNYGYT
TRBD2 | 14 | TRBV9 | ASSPSGSGPYNEQF
. | 12 | TRBV7-9 | ASSLVSGTDTQY
TRBD2 | 14 | TRBV12-5 | ASGLSLAGSSYEQY
. | 12 | TRBV12-3/TRBV12-4 | ASSSLGYTGELF
. | 15 | TRBV7-2 | ASSSPTGGRPGGGYT
. | 13 | TRBV5-1 | ASSLEQGGPDTQY
TRBD2 | 14 | TRBV4-1 | ASSQDERGLGETQY
. | 10 | TRBV29-1 | SVRDENYGYT
. | 13 | TRBV15 | ATSREGGLNTEAF
. | 10 | TRBV7-2 | ASSLNVSPLH
TRBD1 | 12 | TRBV7-9 | ASSLWDSNYEQY
. | 15 | TRBV6-1 | ASIPDGGHRTNTEAF
TRBD1 | 13 | TRBV10-3 | AISVGPGQSYEQY
. | 13 | TRBV7-9 | ASSSPRGGGTEAF